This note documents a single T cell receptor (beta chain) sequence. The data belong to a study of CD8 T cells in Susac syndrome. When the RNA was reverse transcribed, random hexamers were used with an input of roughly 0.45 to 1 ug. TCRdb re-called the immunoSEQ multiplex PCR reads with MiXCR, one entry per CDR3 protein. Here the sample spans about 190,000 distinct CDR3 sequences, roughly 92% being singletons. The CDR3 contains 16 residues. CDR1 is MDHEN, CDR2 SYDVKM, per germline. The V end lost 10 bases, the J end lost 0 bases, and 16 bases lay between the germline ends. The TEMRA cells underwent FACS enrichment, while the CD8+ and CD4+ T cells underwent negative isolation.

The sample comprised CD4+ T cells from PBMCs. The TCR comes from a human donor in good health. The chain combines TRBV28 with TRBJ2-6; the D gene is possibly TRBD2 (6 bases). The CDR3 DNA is TGTGCCACCGCCAGGGCCGGGGGCTCTGGGGCCAACGTCCTGACTTTC. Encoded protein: CATARAGGSGANVLTF.